Shown below are 10 T cell receptor beta chains from a single sample sequenced in a study of pediatric ulcerative colitis. The method was immunoSEQ multiplex PCR; TCRdb's version includes in-frame clones alone and lacks a portion of them. The top ten clones hold over 3% of a sample with tens of thousands of clones, 60% to 85% of them seen once. One to two pinch biopsies were taken from the rectum during colonoscopy. The source material was gut tissue. These receptors all stem from a girl under 18 with moderate ulcerative colitis.

V and J are TRBV30 and TRBJ1-1; D unclear. V dropped 0 bases and J dropped 1 base, with 6 bases sitting between them. The germline V gene has CDR1 GTSNPN and CDR2 SVGIG (reference sequence). The CDR3 runs 13 residues. CDR3 residues: CAWSVSRNTEAFF. The CDR3 DNA reads as TGTGCCTGGAGTGTAAGCAGGAACACTGAAGCTTTCTTT.

The chain joins TRBV7-9 to TRBJ2-2; D is ambiguous. The CDR3 length is 13 residues. Trimming removed 2 bases at V and 8 bases at J, with 9 bases between. Germline lookup yields CDR1 SEHNR and CDR2 FQNEAQ (reference sequence). The CDR3 bases are TGTGCCAGCAGCTTAATATTGGAGGGGGAGCTGTTTTTT. Translating it yields CASSLILEGELFF.

The CDR3, as DNA: TGTGCCTGGAGCCGCGGAGTGGGCACAGATACGCAGTATTTT. It codes for CAWSRGVGTDTQYF. V usage is TRBV30 and J usage is TRBJ2-3; D gene unclear. Trimming left V 3 bases short and J 1 base short, with 11 bases between. The CDR3 extends over 14 amino acids. CDR1 and CDR2 (germline): GTSNPN, SVGIG (reference sequence). Together with reference TRBV30 and TRBJ2-3, the CDR3 gives the full variable domain: SQTIHQWPATLVQPVGSPLSLECTVEGTSNPNLYWYRQAAGRGLQLLFYSVGIGQISSEVPQNLSASRPQDRQFILSSKKLLLSDSGFYLCAWSRGVGTDTQYFGPGTRLTVL.

The J gene is TRBJ2-7, the V gene TRBV7-2, with a tentative D call TRBD2 (6 bases). Deletions cut 1 base from V and 4 bases from J, with 14 bases between. Germline values: CDR1 SGHTA, CDR2 FQGNSA. The CDR3 has 15 residues. CDR3 DNA: TGTGCCAGCAGCTTAGTATTCAGCGGGCAATACGAGCAGTACTTC. Its translation is CASSLVFSGQYEQYF.

The chain has TRBV7-8 and TRBJ1-2; D possibly corresponds to TRBD1 (5 bases). Germline assignment: CDR1 SGHVS and CDR2 FQNEAQ. CDR3 length: 15 residues. The germline V and J ends were trimmed by 2 bases and 4 bases, with 14 bases remaining between them. The CDR3 sequence is CASSLSQGGTYGYTF. For the CDR3, the DNA is TGTGCCAGCAGCTTATCCCAGGGAGGTACCTATGGCTACACCTTC.

This chain uses TRBV9 with TRBJ2-7; TRBD1 matches at 8 bases. The J segment lost 5 bases and the V segment lost 4 bases, leaving 8 bases of the junction unmatched. The CDR3 has 14 amino acids. CDR1 and CDR2 (germline): SGDLS, YYNGEE. As DNA, the CDR3 is TGTGCCAGCAGCCCGCGACAGGGGACCCACGAGCAGTACTTC. It specifies CASSPRQGTHEQYF.

This clone was seen a single time. The chain combines TRBV6-1 with TRBJ2-7; D is possibly TRBD1 (6 bases). The CDR3 is 12 residues long. V lost 3 bases and J lost 7, with 10 bases in between. Germline V gene data show CDR1 as MNHNS and CDR2 as SASEGT. The CDR3 DNA reads as TGTGCCAGCAGTGAGGGGGCCTCGGAGCAGTACTTC. Protein product: CASSEGASEQYF.

There are a few counts of this clone. The chain is built from TRBV7-9 and TRBJ1-2, with D possibly TRBD1 on 5 matching bases. The CDR3 sequence is 14 residues long. Germline assignment: CDR1 SEHNR and CDR2 FQNEAQ (reference sequence). Trimming took 3 bases from V and 8 from J, leaving 16 bases between them. The chain's CDR3 is CASSFEGALGGYTF. In DNA, the CDR3 is TGTGCCAGCAGCTTCGAAGGGGCGTTAGGAGGCTACACCTTC.

V and J are TRBV29-1 and TRBJ1-1; perhaps TRBD1 as D (6 bases). CDR3 length: 12 residues. The V end was cut by 6 bases, the J end by 1 base, with 9 bases between. Germline CDR1 SQVTM, CDR2 ANQGSEA. The CDR3: CSVGTPNTEAFF. The CDR3 nucleotides are TGCAGCGTGGGGACACCGAACACTGAAGCTTTCTTT.

This chain links TRBV7-8 with TRBJ2-3, with D unresolved. Germline lookup yields CDR1 SGHVS and CDR2 FQNEAQ. This CDR3 is built from 13 residues. V was pared by 11 bases and J by 0 bases, with 12 bases between. The CDR3 coding sequence is TGTGCCGGATCGATGGCCAGCACAGATACGCAGTATTTT. Translating it yields CAGSMASTDTQYF.